This entry is about one T cell receptor beta chain. Its antigen is unknown. The data belong to a study of cytomegalovirus exposure and HLA in healthy donors. Whole-study results and caveats: The records held CMV serostatus as the only immune exposure information. A previous analysis found most TCR beta V segments productive roughly 90% or roughly 30% of the time. Some V segments, TRBV6-2 and TRBV6-3 among them, were indistinguishable and were therefore excluded.

The V segment lost 8 bases and the J segment 15 bases; nucleotides outside the gene matches: 6. The germline gives CDR1 DFQATT, CDR2 SNEGSKA (reference sequence). The CDR3 length is 9 residues. In the PCR, 60 Vbeta and 13 Jbeta primers were used. Clones were sequenced by immunoSEQ multiplex PCR, and TCRdb holds only the in-frame ones, with some missing. The top ten hold less than 5% of the sample, which has 100,000 or so clones, 85% to 90% seen once. This chain links TRBV20-1 with TRBJ2-1; 8 bases map to TRBD2. The source is a man younger than 40 in good health and CMV-seronegative. The sequenced sample was PBMCs. CDR3 region: CSTEREWFF. The DNA of the CDR3 is TGCAGTACCGAGCGGGAGTGGTTCTTC.